The clone carrying this T cell receptor (beta chain) was detected only a few times. The data originate from a study of blood T cell repertoires in COVID-19. Study details: The United States, Italy and Spain provided the acute and convalescent COVID-19 samples. T cells, B-cell-depleted T cells, or PBMCs provided the cDNA or gDNA that served as material.

Germline V CDR1 and CDR2: MNHNY, SVGAGI (reference sequence). CDR3 length equals 15 residues. Trimming removed 6 bases at V and 9 bases at J, with 18 bases between. As handled by the study authors: Reference gene primer amplification in the assay estimated nucleated cell counts. The assay was immunoSEQ multiplex PCR, and TCRdb's table has in-frame clones only and misses some. V, J and clone size were drawn from that table, and D and trimming were deduced from the DNA. This table holds approximately 200,000 clones, about 85% found once. Sample: peripheral blood. The rearrangement joins TRBV6-6 to TRBJ1-6; D may be TRBD1 (6 bases). This receptor was obtained from a woman aged 25 to 39 with active or convalescent COVID-19. This CDR3 is CASSPRGGSTSPLHF. For the CDR3, the DNA is TGTGCCAGCAGCCCGAGGGGGGGATCCACTTCACCCCTCCACTTT.